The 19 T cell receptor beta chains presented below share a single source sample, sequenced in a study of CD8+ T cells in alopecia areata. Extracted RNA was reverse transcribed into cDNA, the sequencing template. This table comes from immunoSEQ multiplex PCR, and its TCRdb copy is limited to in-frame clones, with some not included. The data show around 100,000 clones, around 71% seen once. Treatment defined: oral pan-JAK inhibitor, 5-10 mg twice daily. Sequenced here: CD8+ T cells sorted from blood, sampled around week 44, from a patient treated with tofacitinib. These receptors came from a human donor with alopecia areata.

CDR3 DNA sequence: TGTGCCAGTAGTTTTACAGGGGGCGGCACTGAAGCTTTCTTT. This sequence encodes CASSFTGGGTEAFF. The genes are TRBV19 and TRBJ1-1, with 9 bases fitting TRBD1. CDR3 size: 14 residues. Per the germline V gene, CDR1 is LNHDA and CDR2 is SQIVND (reference sequence). Trimming took 5 bases from V and 4 from J; bases not matched to a gene: 5.

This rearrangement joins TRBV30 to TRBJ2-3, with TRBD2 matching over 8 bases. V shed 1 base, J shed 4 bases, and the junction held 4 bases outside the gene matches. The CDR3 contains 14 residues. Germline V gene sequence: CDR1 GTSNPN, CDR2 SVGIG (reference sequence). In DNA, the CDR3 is TGTGCCTGGAGTGCCAGCGGGGGCGCAGATACGCAGTATTTT. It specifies CAWSASGGADTQYF.

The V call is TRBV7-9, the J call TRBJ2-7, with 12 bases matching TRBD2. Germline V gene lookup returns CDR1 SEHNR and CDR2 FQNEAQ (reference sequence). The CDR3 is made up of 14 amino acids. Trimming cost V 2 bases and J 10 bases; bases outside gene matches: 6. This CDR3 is CASSLPTSGGPQYF. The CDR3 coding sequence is TGTGCCAGCAGCTTACCCACTAGCGGGGGGCCTCAGTACTTC.

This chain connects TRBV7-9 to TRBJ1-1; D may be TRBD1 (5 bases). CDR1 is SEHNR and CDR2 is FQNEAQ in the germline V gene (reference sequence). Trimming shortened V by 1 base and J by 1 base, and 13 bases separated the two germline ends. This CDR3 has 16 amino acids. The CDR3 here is CASSLDLGPENTEAFF. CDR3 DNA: TGTGCCAGCAGCTTAGACCTGGGGCCGGAGAACACTGAAGCTTTCTTT. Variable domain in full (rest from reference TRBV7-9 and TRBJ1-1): DTGVSQNPRHKITKRGQNVTFRCDPISEHNRLYWYRQTLGQGPEFLTYFQNEAQLEKSRLLSDRFSAERPKGSFSTLEIQRTEQGDSAMYLCASSLDLGPENTEAFFGQGTRLTVV.

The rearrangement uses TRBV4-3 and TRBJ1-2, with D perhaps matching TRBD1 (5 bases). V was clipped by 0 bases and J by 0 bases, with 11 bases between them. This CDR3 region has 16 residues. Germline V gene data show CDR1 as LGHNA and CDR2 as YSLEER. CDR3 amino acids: CASSQEGQSTNYGYTF. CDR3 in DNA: TGCGCCAGCAGCCAAGAGGGGCAGAGTACTAACTATGGCTACACCTTC.

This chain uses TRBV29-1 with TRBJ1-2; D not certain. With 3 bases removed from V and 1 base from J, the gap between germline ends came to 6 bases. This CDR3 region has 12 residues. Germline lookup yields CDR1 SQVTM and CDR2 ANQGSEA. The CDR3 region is CSVDHSNYGYTF. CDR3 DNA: TGCAGCGTTGATCACAGTAACTATGGCTACACCTTC.

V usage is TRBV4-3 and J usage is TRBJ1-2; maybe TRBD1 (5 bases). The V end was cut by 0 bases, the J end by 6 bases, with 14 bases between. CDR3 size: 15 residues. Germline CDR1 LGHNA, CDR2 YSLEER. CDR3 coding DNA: TGCGCCAGCAGCCAAGATGGTGGGCAGGGAGATGGCTACACCTTC. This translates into CASSQDGGQGDGYTF.

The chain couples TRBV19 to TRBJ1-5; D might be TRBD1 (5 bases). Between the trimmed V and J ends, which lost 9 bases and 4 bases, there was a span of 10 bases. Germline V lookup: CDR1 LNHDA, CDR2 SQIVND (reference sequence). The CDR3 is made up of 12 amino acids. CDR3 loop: CASHEGNQPQHF. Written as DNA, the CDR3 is TGTGCCAGCCACGAGGGGAATCAGCCCCAGCATTTT. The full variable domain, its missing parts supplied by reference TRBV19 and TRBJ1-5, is DGGITQSPKYLFRKEGQNVTLSCEQNLNHDAMYWYRQDPGQGLRLIYYSQIVNDFQKGDIAEGYSVSREKKESFPLTVTSAQKNPTAFYLCASHEGNQPQHFGDGTRLSIL.

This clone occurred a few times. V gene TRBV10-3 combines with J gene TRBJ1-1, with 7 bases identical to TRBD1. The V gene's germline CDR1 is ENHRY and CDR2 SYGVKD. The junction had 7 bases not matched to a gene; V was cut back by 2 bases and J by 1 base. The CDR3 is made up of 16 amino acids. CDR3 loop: CAISETRDSSNTEAFF. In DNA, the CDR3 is TGTGCCATCAGTGAGACAAGGGACAGCTCGAACACTGAAGCTTTCTTT.

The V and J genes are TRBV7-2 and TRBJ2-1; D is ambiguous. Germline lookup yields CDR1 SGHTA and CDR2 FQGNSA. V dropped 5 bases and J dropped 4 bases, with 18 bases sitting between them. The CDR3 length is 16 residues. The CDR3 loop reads CASSPEVGSLYNEQFF. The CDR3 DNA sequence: TGTGCCAGCAGCCCAGAGGTGGGCAGCCTATACAATGAGCAGTTCTTC.

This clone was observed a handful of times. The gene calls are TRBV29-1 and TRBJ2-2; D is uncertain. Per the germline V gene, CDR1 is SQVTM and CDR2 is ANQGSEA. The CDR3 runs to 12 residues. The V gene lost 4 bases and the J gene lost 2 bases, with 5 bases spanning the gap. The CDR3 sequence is CSVVTNTGELFF. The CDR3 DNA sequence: TGCAGCGTTGTGACCAACACCGGGGAGCTGTTTTTT.

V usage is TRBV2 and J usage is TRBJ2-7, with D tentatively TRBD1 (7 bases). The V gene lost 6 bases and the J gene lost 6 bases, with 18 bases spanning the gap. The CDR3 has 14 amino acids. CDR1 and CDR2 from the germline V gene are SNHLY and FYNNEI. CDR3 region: CASRTGRGDGEQYF. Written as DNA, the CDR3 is TGTGCCAGCAGGACGGGCAGGGGGGACGGCGAGCAGTACTTC. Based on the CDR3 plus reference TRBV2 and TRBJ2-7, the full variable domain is EPEVTQTPSHQVTQMGQEVILRCVPISNHLYFYWYRQILGQKVEFLVSFYNNEISEKSEIFDDQFSVERPDGSNFTLKIRSTKLEDSAMYFCASRTGRGDGEQYFGPGTRLTVT.

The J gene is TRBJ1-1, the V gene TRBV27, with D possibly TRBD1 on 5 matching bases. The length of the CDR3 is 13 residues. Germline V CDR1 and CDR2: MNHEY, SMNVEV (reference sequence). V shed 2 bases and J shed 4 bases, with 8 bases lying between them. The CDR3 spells CASSLGGATEAFF. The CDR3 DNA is TGTGCCAGCAGTTTAGGAGGGGCCACTGAAGCTTTCTTT.

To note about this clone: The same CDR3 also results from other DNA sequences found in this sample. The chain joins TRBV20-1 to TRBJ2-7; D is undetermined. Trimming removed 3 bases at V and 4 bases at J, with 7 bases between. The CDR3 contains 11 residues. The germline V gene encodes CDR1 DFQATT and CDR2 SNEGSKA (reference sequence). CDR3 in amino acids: CSAREGYEQYF. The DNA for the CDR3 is TGCAGTGCTAGGGAAGGGTACGAGCAGTACTTC.

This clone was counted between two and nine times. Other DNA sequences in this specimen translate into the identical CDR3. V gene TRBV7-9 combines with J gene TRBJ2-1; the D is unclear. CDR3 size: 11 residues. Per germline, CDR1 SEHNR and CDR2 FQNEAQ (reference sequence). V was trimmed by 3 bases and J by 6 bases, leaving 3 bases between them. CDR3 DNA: TGTGCCAGCAGCTTGGGCAATGAGCAGTTCTTC. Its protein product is CASSLGNEQFF.

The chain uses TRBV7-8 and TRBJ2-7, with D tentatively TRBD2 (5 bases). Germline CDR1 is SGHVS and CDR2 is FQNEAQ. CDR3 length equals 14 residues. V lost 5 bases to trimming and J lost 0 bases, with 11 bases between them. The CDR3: CASSPVGSSYEQYF. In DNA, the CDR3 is TGTGCCAGCAGCCCGGTGGGGAGCTCCTACGAGCAGTACTTC.

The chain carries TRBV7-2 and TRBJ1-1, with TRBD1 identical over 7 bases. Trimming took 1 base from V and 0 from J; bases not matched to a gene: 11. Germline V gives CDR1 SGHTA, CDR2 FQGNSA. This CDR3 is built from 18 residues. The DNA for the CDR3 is TGTGCCAGCAGCTTAGAATTCTCGACAGGGCCCATGAACACTGAAGCTTTCTTT. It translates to CASSLEFSTGPMNTEAFF.

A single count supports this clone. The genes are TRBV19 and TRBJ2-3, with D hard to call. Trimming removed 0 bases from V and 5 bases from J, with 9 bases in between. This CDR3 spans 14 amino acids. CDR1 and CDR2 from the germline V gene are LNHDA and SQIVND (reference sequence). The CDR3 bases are TGTGCCAGTAGTATAGACCCCCAACGAGATACGCAGTATTTT. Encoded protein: CASSIDPQRDTQYF.

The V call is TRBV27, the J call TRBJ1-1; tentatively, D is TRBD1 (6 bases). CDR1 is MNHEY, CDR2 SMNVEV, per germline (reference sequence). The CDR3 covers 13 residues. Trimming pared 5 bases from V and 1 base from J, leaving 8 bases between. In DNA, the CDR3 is TGTGCCAGCAGTAGGGGGTGGAACACTGAAGCTTTCTTT. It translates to CASSRGWNTEAFF.